A single sample gave rise to the 15 T cell receptor beta chains below, sequenced in a study of T cell repertoires in cytomegalovirus infection (dated 2019 in TCRdb). TCRdb shows the sequencer as Illumina HiSeq 1500. In-frame beta chains were kept once TCRdb had trimmed the public reads at Q25 with fastp and called clones with MiXCR. Rows merge per CDR3 protein into single entries with the most common DNA and genes. This sample comprises about 250,000 distinct CDR3 sequences, over 15% of them detected only once. The ten largest clones add up to 40% to 55% of the sample. Sample: CD8+ T cells from PBMCs. The receptors stem from a human donor in good health (CMV status not recorded). Some clones in this sample may be carry-over from other donors' samples.

V and J are TRBV5-1 and TRBJ2-7, with 7 nucleotides matching TRBD2. The CDR3 runs 14 residues. CDR1 and CDR2 (germline): SGHRS, YFSETQ. The V gene end was trimmed by 4 bases and the J gene end by 6 bases; junction bases not matched to a gene: 10. CDR3 in amino acids: CASSTVGGVSEQYF. Here the CDR3 DNA reads TGCGCCAGCAGCACCGTGGGGGGGGTGAGCGAGCAGTACTTC. Full variable domain (rest looked up from reference TRBV5-1 and TRBJ2-7): KAGVTQTPRYLIKTRGQQVTLSCSPISGHRSVSWYQQTPGQGLQFLFEYFSETQRNKGNFPGRFSGRQFSNSRSEMNVSTLELGDSALYLCASSTVGGVSEQYFGPGTRLTVT.

The chain carries TRBV5-8 and TRBJ1-2; tentative D call: TRBD1 (5 bases). The germline V and J ends were trimmed by 0 bases and 3 bases, with 21 bases remaining between them. The CDR3 is 18 residues long. The V gene's germline CDR1 is SGHTS and CDR2 YDEGEE. This chain's CDR3 is CASSLAGHSLGADYGYTF. Here the CDR3 DNA reads TGTGCCAGCAGCTTGGCCGGGCATTCCTTAGGGGCGGACTATGGCTACACCTTC. The complete variable domain, with remaining parts taken from reference TRBV5-8 and TRBJ1-2, reads EAGVTQSPTHLIKTRGQQATLRCSPISGHTSVYWYQQALGLGLQFLLWYDEGEERNRGNFPPRFSGRQFPNYSSELNVNALELEDSALYLCASSLAGHSLGADYGYTFGSGTRLTVV.

In DNA, the CDR3 is TGTGCCAGTCAACAGGGCACTGAAGCTTTCTTT. It translates to CASQQGTEAFF. V and J are TRBV5-6 and TRBJ1-1; D perhaps matches TRBD1 (6 bases). This CDR3 is 11 amino acids long. Germline assignment: CDR1 SGHDT and CDR2 YYEEEE. V was cut by 8 bases and J by 4 bases, with 9 bases left in between.

The chain links TRBV5-6 to TRBJ2-1; TRBD2 agrees at 8 bases. Trimming took 0 bases from V and 6 from J; bases not matched to a gene: 8. The germline gives CDR1 SGHDT, CDR2 YYEEEE. This CDR3 region has 16 residues. CDR3 sequence: CASSLAVAGRFNEQFF. The CDR3 coding sequence is TGTGCCAGCAGCTTGGCGGTAGCGGGGCGATTCAATGAGCAGTTCTTC. Filled out from reference TRBV5-6 and TRBJ2-1, the complete variable domain reads DAGVTQSPTHLIKTRGQQVTLRCSPKSGHDTVSWYQQALGQGPQFIFQYYEEEERQRGNFPDRFSGHQFPNYSSELNVNALLLGDSALYLCASSLAVAGRFNEQFFGPGTRLTVL.

The table lists this clonotype with many counts. The CDR3 DNA reads as TGTGCCAGCAGCCCGCCTACCGGGACAGATGAAAAACTGTTTTTT. Translated, it gives CASSPPTGTDEKLFF. The chain combines TRBV7-2 with TRBJ1-4; 7 bases are a match to TRBD1. Germline V gene sequence: CDR1 SGHTA, CDR2 FQGNSA. After removal of 5 bases from V and 6 bases from J, the junction contained 9 bases not matched to a gene. There are 15 residues in the CDR3. The whole variable domain, remainder taken from reference TRBV7-2 and TRBJ1-4, is GAGVSQSPSNKVTEKGKDVELRCDPISGHTALYWYRQSLGQGLEFLIYFQGNSAPDKSGLPSDRFSAERTGGSVSTLTIQRTQQEDSAVYLCASSPPTGTDEKLFFGSGTQLSVL.

V usage is TRBV6-6 and J usage is TRBJ1-6; D perhaps matches TRBD1 (5 bases). The CDR3 is 19 amino acids. Germline CDR1 is MNHNY and CDR2 is SVGAGI (reference sequence). Trimming cost V 0 bases and J 8 bases, with 23 bases left between them. The CDR3 coding sequence is TGTGCCAGCAGTTACTCCGTATCGCCGAGCAGGGTGGAGGATTCACCCCTCCACTTT. Amino acids: CASSYSVSPSRVEDSPLHF.

The chain couples TRBV4-3 to TRBJ2-1, with D possibly matching TRBD1 (5 bases). Germline values: CDR1 LGHNA, CDR2 YSLEER. CDR3 size: 15 residues. V was clipped by 0 bases and J by 7 bases, with 13 bases between them. CDR3 nucleotides: TGCGCCAGCAGCCAAGATGTTAGCAGGGTTAATGAGCAGTTCTTC. It is translated as CASSQDVSRVNEQFF.

This clonotype has only a few counts. The V gene is TRBV28, the J gene TRBJ2-7, with D unresolved. V lost 8 bases and J 3 bases, leaving 11 bases between the germline ends. This CDR3 has 12 amino acids. The germline V gene has CDR1 MDHEN and CDR2 SYDVKM. CDR3 residues: CASAASVYEQYF. The DNA of the CDR3 is TGTGCCAGCGCCGCTTCCGTCTACGAGCAGTACTTC.

The V and J genes are TRBV28 and TRBJ2-7, with TRBD1 identical over 8 bases. The V gene end was trimmed by 4 bases and the J gene end by 2 bases; junction bases not matched to a gene: 10. The CDR3 length is 16 residues. In germline, CDR1 is MDHEN, CDR2 SYDVKM. CDR3: CASSYPGQGSPYEQYF. CDR3 DNA: TGTGCCAGCAGTTACCCCGGACAGGGTAGTCCCTACGAGCAGTACTTC. Variable domain in full (rest from reference TRBV28 and TRBJ2-7): DVKVTQSSRYLVKRTGEKVFLECVQDMDHENMFWYRQDPGLGLRLIYFSYDVKMKEKGDIPEGYSVSREKKERFSLILESASTNQTSMYLCASSYPGQGSPYEQYFGPGTRLTVT.

This clonotype was detected many times. The chain has TRBV5-5 and TRBJ2-7; 7 nucleotides line up with TRBD1. The CDR3 length is 14 residues. Germline lookup yields CDR1 SGHKS and CDR2 YYEKEE (reference sequence). V lost 4 bases to trimming and J lost 3 bases; unmatched junction nucleotides: 7. The CDR3 DNA reads TGTGCCAGCAGCCCTACTCCAGGGGGCTACGAGCAGTACTTC. Translated, it gives CASSPTPGGYEQYF.

The chain uses TRBV28 and TRBJ1-4; D not certain. CDR3 length: 13 amino acids. Trimming shortened V by 5 bases and J by 10 bases, and 14 bases separated the two germline ends. The V gene's germline CDR1 is MDHEN and CDR2 SYDVKM. The CDR3 loop reads CASSPGRKGKLFF. CDR3 nucleotide sequence: TGTGCCAGCAGTCCCGGACGTAAAGGAAAACTGTTTTTT.

This clonotype was found many times. The rearrangement joins TRBV7-2 to TRBJ1-3; 7 bases are shared with TRBD1. This CDR3 is built from 14 residues. The V gene end was trimmed by 2 bases and the J gene end by 6 bases; junction bases not matched to a gene: 4. Germline CDR1 reads SGHTA; CDR2 reads FQGNSA. CDR3 sequence: CASSLTGAVNTIYF. The CDR3, as DNA: TGTGCCAGCAGCTTAACAGGGGCGGTAAACACCATATATTTT.

This clonotype was recorded at least ten times. The chain links TRBV7-3 to TRBJ2-2, with 12 positions matching TRBD2. The CDR3 runs 15 residues. V shed 5 bases, J shed 5 bases, and the junction held 3 bases outside the gene matches. Germline CDR1 and CDR2: SGHTA and FQGTGA. CDR3 coding DNA: TGTGCCAGCAGCGCTACTAGCGGGGGGACCGGGGAGCTGTTTTTT. Translation: CASSATSGGTGELFF.

This clonotype was recorded at least ten times. This rearrangement joins TRBV2 to TRBJ1-3; 7 bases map to TRBD1. V shed 6 bases, J shed 11 bases, and the junction held 13 bases outside the gene matches. Germline V lookup: CDR1 SNHLY, CDR2 FYNNEI. The length of the CDR3 is 14 residues. Here the CDR3 DNA reads TGTGCCAGCAGCCGGGACAGTGGAGAAAGACCCATATATTTT. Its translation: CASSRDSGERPIYF.

This clonotype was observed a handful of times. The V call is TRBV7-6, the J call TRBJ2-2; TRBD2 might be the D (6 bases). Trimming left V 3 bases short and J 7 bases short, with 12 bases between. CDR1 is SGHVS and CDR2 is FNYEAQ in the germline V gene. The CDR3 is 14 residues long. The chain's CDR3 is CASSFGGRIGELFF. CDR3 bases: TGTGCCAGCAGCTTCGGGGGTAGGATCGGGGAGCTGTTTTTT.